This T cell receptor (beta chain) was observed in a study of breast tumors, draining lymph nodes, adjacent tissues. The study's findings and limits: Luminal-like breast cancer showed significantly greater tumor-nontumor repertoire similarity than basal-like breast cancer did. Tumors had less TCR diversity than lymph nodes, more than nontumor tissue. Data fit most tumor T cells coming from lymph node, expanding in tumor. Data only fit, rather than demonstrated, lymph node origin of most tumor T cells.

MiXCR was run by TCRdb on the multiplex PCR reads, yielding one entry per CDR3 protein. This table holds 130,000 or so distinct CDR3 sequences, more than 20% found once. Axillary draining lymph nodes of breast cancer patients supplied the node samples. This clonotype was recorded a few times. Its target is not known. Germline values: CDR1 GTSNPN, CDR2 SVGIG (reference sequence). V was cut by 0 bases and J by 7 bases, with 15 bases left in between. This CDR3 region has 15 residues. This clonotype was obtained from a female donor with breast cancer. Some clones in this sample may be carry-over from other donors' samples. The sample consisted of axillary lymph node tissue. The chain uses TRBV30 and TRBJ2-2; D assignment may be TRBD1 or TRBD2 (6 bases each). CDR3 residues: CAWSVFSGAVGELFF. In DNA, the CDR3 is TGTGCCTGGAGTGTTTTTTCGGGGGCGGTCGGGGAGCTGTTTTTT.